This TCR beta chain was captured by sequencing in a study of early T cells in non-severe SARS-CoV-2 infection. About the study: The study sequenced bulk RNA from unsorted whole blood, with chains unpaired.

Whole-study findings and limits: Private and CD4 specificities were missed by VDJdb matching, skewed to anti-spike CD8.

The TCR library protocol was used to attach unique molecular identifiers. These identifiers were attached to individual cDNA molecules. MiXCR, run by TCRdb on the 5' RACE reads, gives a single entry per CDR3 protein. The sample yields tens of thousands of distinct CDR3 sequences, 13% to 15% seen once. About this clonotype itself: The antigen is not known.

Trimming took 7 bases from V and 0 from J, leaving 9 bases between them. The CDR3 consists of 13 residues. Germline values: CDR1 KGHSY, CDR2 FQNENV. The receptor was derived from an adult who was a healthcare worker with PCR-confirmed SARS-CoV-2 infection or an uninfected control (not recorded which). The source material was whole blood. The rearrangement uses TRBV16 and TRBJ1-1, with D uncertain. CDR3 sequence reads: CASTRTLNTEAFF. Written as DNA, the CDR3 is TGTGCCAGCACCCGGACCTTGAACACTGAAGCTTTCTTT.